This TCR beta chain was captured in a study of cytomegalovirus exposure and HLA in healthy donors. Germline V lookup: CDR1 LGHNT, CDR2 FRNRAP. CDR3 length: 13 amino acids. V dropped 6 bases and J dropped 8; count of bases not matched to a gene: 3. These donors, healthy bone marrow donors, were studied. Amplification used 60 Vbeta primers and 13 Jbeta primers. Here immunoSEQ multiplex PCR was the method, and the copy in TCRdb shows in-frame clones only, minus some. The sample contains about 130,000 clones, around 77% of which appear only once. The count of this clone is one. V usage is TRBV12-5 and J usage is TRBJ2-1; 11 positions match TRBD2. Specimen: PBMCs. This TCR came from a man aged 30 to 39 in good health and CMV-seronegative. CDR3 in amino acids: CASGLAGVDEQFF. The CDR3 DNA is TGTGCTAGTGGACTAGCGGGGGTCGATGAGCAGTTCTTC. Full variable domain (rest looked up from reference TRBV12-5 and TRBJ2-1): DARVTQTPRHKVTEMGQEVTMRCQPILGHNTVFWYRQTMMQGLELLAYFRNRAPLDDSGMPKDRFSAEMPDATLATLKIQPSEPRDSAVYFCASGLAGVDEQFFGPGTRLTVL.